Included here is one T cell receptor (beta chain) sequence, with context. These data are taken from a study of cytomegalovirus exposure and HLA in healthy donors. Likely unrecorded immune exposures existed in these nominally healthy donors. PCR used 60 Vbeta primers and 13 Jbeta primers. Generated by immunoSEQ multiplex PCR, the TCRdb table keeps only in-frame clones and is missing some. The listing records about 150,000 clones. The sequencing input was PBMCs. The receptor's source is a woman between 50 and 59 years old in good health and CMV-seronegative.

DNA for the CDR3: TGCGCCAGCAGCACGGCAGGGGGCATCGACTATGGCTACACCTTC. This translates into CASSTAGGIDYGYTF. V gene TRBV5-1 combines with J gene TRBJ1-2; 8 bases align to TRBD1. CDR3 length: 15 amino acids. With 4 bases clipped from V and 3 bases from J, the junction kept 8 bases outside the gene matches. Germline lookup yields CDR1 SGHRS and CDR2 YFSETQ.